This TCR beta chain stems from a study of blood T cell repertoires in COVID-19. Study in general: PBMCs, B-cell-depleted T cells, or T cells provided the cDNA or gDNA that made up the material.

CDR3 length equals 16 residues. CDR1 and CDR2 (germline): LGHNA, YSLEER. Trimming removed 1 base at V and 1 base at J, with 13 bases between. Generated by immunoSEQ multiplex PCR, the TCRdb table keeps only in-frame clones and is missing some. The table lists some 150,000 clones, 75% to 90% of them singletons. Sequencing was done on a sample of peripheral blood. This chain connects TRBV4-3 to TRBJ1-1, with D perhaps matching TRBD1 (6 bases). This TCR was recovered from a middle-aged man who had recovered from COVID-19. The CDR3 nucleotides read TGCGCCAGCAGCCAAGCAGTGGGACATTCGAACACTGAAGCTTTCTTT. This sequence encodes CASSQAVGHSNTEAFF.